This is a list of T cell receptor beta chains from one sample in a study of T cell repertoires in cytomegalovirus infection. Each CDR3 protein gets one entry after TCRdb re-called the reads with MiXCR. This sample has about 830,000 distinct CDR3 sequences; 32% occur once, and the top ten carry about an eighth. These receptors have no identified antigens. Material: cultured CD8+ T cells from PBMCs, obtained from culture after CMV antigen stimulation. The source of these receptors is a human donor in good health (CMV status not recorded). Some clones in this sample may be carry-over from other donors' samples. CDR3s include the opening cysteine and the closing phenylalanine or tryptophan. Fields, in order: V gene, CDR3 protein.

v_call: TRBV19; cdr3_aa: CASSITSGGQETQYF
v_call: TRBV5-1; cdr3_aa: CASSLGPESNQPQHF
v_call: TRBV5-5; cdr3_aa: CASSLDSLVSSYNEQFF
v_call: TRBV6-2/TRBV6-3; cdr3_aa: CASSLIAGPSLRGQFF
v_call: TRBV6-2/TRBV6-3; cdr3_aa: CASTETGLASYNEQFF
v_call: TRBV20-1; cdr3_aa: CSARSRTAAYNEQFF
v_call: TRBV15; cdr3_aa: CATSREVERSNQPQHF
v_call: TRBV6-2/TRBV6-3; cdr3_aa: CASSYGPGWREANYGYTF
v_call: TRBV19; cdr3_aa: CASQLFDNYNQPQHF
v_call: TRBV20-1; cdr3_aa: CSARDWETQYF
v_call: TRBV12-3/TRBV12-4; cdr3_aa: CASSLHLGDEKLFF
v_call: TRBV4-1; cdr3_aa: CASSPDRSLSTEAFF
v_call: TRBV9; cdr3_aa: CASSVGAEETQYF
v_call: TRBV27; cdr3_aa: CASTPAGANVLTF
v_call: TRBV7-6; cdr3_aa: CASSLGGTNIQYF
v_call: TRBV7-9; cdr3_aa: CASSHDTQYF
v_call: TRBV27; cdr3_aa: CANRLDRRNSPLHF
v_call: TRBV6-5; cdr3_aa: CASSWNGGSEKLFF
v_call: TRBV28; cdr3_aa: CASRTDRAVATNEKLFF
v_call: TRBV27; cdr3_aa: CASYPRRGMVTGELFF
v_call: TRBV7-9; cdr3_aa: CASSEPVSGAPYYEQYF
v_call: TRBV7-6; cdr3_aa: CASSLDHARGLTDTQYF
v_call: TRBV12-3/TRBV12-4; cdr3_aa: CASSAGRGGGTPYNEQFF
v_call: TRBV12-3/TRBV12-4; cdr3_aa: CASSLGGIGSDQPQHF
v_call: TRBV12-3/TRBV12-4; cdr3_aa: CASSPGTGTEAFF
v_call: TRBV11-2; cdr3_aa: CASSIGHKTEAFF
v_call: TRBV7-3; cdr3_aa: CASSPREGQGTYGYTF
v_call: TRBV3-1; cdr3_aa: CASSQRERGNYNEKLFF
v_call: TRBV3-1; cdr3_aa: CASSYVGGEGTQYF
v_call: TRBV6-5; cdr3_aa: CASNALGNPIQYF
v_call: TRBV27; cdr3_aa: CASSFGGPPPEYNEQFF
v_call: TRBV5-5; cdr3_aa: CASSLRRGTGELFF
v_call: TRBV12-3/TRBV12-4; cdr3_aa: CASKGDSDRGNEKLFF
v_call: TRBV6-5; cdr3_aa: CASSYRASGGDEQFF
v_call: TRBV4-1; cdr3_aa: CASKGGRDTQYF
v_call: TRBV11-3; cdr3_aa: CASSLERGGPNEQFF
v_call: TRBV6-1; cdr3_aa: CASSWTGLDNEQFF
v_call: TRBV4-3; cdr3_aa: CASSQGLAGDSYNEQFF
v_call: TRBV15; cdr3_aa: CATSLDYEQYF
v_call: TRBV27; cdr3_aa: CASSPDPPGELFF
v_call: TRBV6-2/TRBV6-3; cdr3_aa: CASSLQTGGLTEAFF
v_call: TRBV2; cdr3_aa: CATSQSFAGYGYTF
v_call: TRBV2; cdr3_aa: CASSEAYSNQPQHF
v_call: TRBV12-5; cdr3_aa: CASGFNTENTEAFF
v_call: TRBV2; cdr3_aa: CASSARGQLKNIQYF
v_call: TRBV7-6; cdr3_aa: CASSSSQGASNQPQHF
v_call: TRBV7-8; cdr3_aa: CASSSKGGVGYEQYF
v_call: TRBV19; cdr3_aa: CASSIAGGGINEQFF
v_call: TRBV2; cdr3_aa: CASSEALLGTLGNQPQHF
v_call: TRBV29-1; cdr3_aa: CSVGIQGDYGYTF
v_call: TRBV11-2; cdr3_aa: CASSEGGIYYGYTF
v_call: TRBV11-2; cdr3_aa: CASSLDEGYRVSEKLFF
v_call: TRBV10-3; cdr3_aa: CAIRPLEKTEAFF
v_call: TRBV12-3/TRBV12-4; cdr3_aa: CASSRTSYNEQFF
v_call: TRBV10-3; cdr3_aa: CAISNGVANTGELFF